This T cell receptor (beta chain) was recorded in a study of regulatory T cells in long-lasting Graves disease (dated by TCRdb to the early 2020s). At the level of the whole study: In the newly diagnosed Graves' disease group, patients had been taking antithyroid drugs for less than 3 months. Peripheral blood TCR sequencing and RNA sequencing compared persistent Graves' disease patients with newly diagnosed Graves' disease patients. The study was registered as a clinical trial and conducted in China. A total of 33 samples were covered by TCR sequencing, comprising approximately 13 persistent and around 20 newly diagnosed Graves' disease patients. What the research found in general, with its limitations: Persistent disease showed preferential use of TRBV28, TRBJ1-2 and TRBJ2-5, whereas newly diagnosed disease favored TRBV20-1 and TRBJ2-1. Sequencing and analysis were limited to the TCR beta chain. Compared with newly diagnosed patients, persistent Graves' disease patients had lower TCR Shannon entropy and fewer highly expanded clones, which suggests clonal expansion. The authors noted that the small sample size was a limitation that may lower accuracy. Because the primary lesion, thyroid tissue, could not be accessed, the study looked at peripheral blood alone. More public clonotypes were shared among persistent patients (roughly 2,900) than among newly diagnosed patients (roughly 1,000).

V drops 6 bases and J drops 3 bases, leaving 15 bases in between. Spanning cysteine to phenylalanine, the CDR3 consists of 14 amino acids. This entry keeps only the CDR3 DNA: 42 bases, framed from base 1. The germline V gene encodes CDR1 MNHNS and CDR2 SASEGT. The sample's time point, from its label and the paper: newly diagnosed GD, antithyroid drugs for less than 3 months. For both TCR sequencing and RNA sequencing, RNA was extracted from PBMCs using TRIzol. The diagnosis of Graves' disease followed American Thyroid Association guidelines. Recruitment of patients was carried out at an endocrinology department in Xi'an, China. From each patient, around 8.3 milliliters of peripheral blood was collected into an EDTA anticoagulant tube. Ficoll Paque Plus density gradient separation was used to isolate PBMCs, and no further T cell sorting was performed. An Agilent 2100 Bioanalyzer and agarose gel were used to check RNA quality, while a NanoDrop 2000 measured RNA concentration.

Of note for this clonotype: What this receptor recognizes is not known. No base quality values were provided; no much bigger clone lies one nucleotide off.

Library method: multiplex PCR. Sequencing took place on an Illumina HiSeq 4000. CDR3 regions were amplified by Arm-PCR with iRepertoire HTBI primers to construct TCR beta libraries. PCR products were gel purified before sequencing. The authors processed their data as follows. Gene usage analysis of CDR3 amino acid clonotypes used the approximately 62 TRBV and about 13 TRBJ segments found across samples. COPE and FqMerger were used to merge filtered high-quality paired reads into contigs. Contigs were aligned with BLAST to IMGT TRBV, TRBD and TRBJ reference genes, and CDR3 was defined per IMGT. Highly expanded clones were defined as clonotypes with a frequency above 0.1%. Repertoire diversity was measured by Shannon entropy, and V-J evenness by the Gini coefficient. Public clonotypes were defined as clonotypes shared by more than one individual. TCRdb applied fastp at Q25 and MiXCR to the public reads, then kept only in-frame beta chains. Each CDR3 protein appears once, grouped with its most common genes and DNA. It is TCRdb's table, rather than the study itself, that gives the V and J calls and clone size. This sample lists roughly 380,000 distinct CDR3 sequences; roughly a sixth were detected once. Of the sample, about 32% falls within the top ten clones.

A further study also used this sample, focusing on T cells in Graves' hyperthyroidism and ophthalmopathy. As that second paper reports: Stable Graves' hyperthyroidism was defined as no progression to ophthalmopathy during 18 months of follow-up. Hyperthyroidism patients were newly diagnosed, had a disease duration of under 2 months, and were aged 18 to 65 years. The study excluded patients with uncontrolled infections, other autoimmune diseases, pregnancy or lactation. Clinical symptoms, serum thyroxine and TRAb, thyroid ultrasound, and orbital computed tomography formed the basis for the diagnoses. The TCR CDR3 was subjected to a first round of RT-PCR using the HTBI primer set and the Qiagen OneStep RT-PCR kit. Blood samples also contained most of the expanded thyroid clonotypes (frequency above 0.001), which suggests that blood repertoires may reflect thyroid immune responses. A model built on a 13 V-J signature distinguished ophthalmopathy from stable hyperthyroidism, reaching around 87% sensitivity and under 84% specificity in cross-validation and 80%/75% in testing. During validation, the model predicted progression to ophthalmopathy a median of approximately 7 months ahead of onset, with approximately 70% sensitivity and about 72% specificity. To identify TCR V-J signatures that set the groups apart, the researchers used a discovery cohort of approximately 98 patients, made up of 43 with Graves' ophthalmopathy and about 59 with stable Graves' hyperthyroidism. Prospective prediction of ophthalmopathy was tested in an independent validation cohort of approximately 19 hyperthyroidism patients and some 17 patients who later progressed to ophthalmopathy. The 100 discovery patients were divided at random into training and test sets in a 7:3 ratio. Thyroid tissue and blood T-cell repertoires from about six Graves' hyperthyroidism patients were also compared in the study. After sampling, hyperthyroidism patients received methimazole starting at 30 mg daily, and ophthalmopathy patients received high-dose intravenous methylprednisolone. The libraries were constructed in a second round of multiplex PCR and then size-selected and purified. Paired-end sequencing of the libraries was performed with 100 bp reads on an Illumina HiSeq2000. SOAPnuke was used to process the raw data, removing reads that contained adapters or uncalled bases, had a mean Phred below 15, or lacked an exact match to the constant primer or identifier. High-quality paired reads were merged with COPE v1.2.5, and unique nucleotide sequences were defined as clonotypes. Clonotypes were aligned to IMGT TRBV, TRBD and TRBJ reference segments using MiTCR v1.1. The analysis included only V-J combinations with a frequency above 0.0001, which together covered about 99% of the repertoires. A TCS score was defined as the ratio of F50 (clonal expansion) to E x V (chaos), with BLOSUM62-based TCRdist applied between CDR3 peptides within each V-J. Welch's t-statistics and random forest reduced 450 to 600 V-J features to about 12, which were used in a naive Bayes classifier (R e1071). Sample size was not statistically predetermined, and blinding of investigators to group allocation was not performed. TCR Vbeta CDR3 sequencing of approximately 140 peripheral blood samples (about 45 ophthalmopathy, 75 hyperthyroidism and around 17 progressor patients) is reported in the paper.

Sequenced material: peripheral blood mononuclear cells (PBMCs), taken at new diagnosis, from a patient treated with antithyroid drugs. The sequence derives from a man aged 35 to 55 with Graves disease. Donor details come from another sample of the same person, matched by shared clones. The chain is made from TRBV6-1 and TRBJ2-7; the D gene is possibly TRBD1 or TRBD2, each agreeing over 6 bases. The DNA sequence follows: TGTGCCAGCAGCCTCCGGGGGCCCCTCTACGAGCAGTACTTC. Translated, it reads CASSLRGPLYEQYF.